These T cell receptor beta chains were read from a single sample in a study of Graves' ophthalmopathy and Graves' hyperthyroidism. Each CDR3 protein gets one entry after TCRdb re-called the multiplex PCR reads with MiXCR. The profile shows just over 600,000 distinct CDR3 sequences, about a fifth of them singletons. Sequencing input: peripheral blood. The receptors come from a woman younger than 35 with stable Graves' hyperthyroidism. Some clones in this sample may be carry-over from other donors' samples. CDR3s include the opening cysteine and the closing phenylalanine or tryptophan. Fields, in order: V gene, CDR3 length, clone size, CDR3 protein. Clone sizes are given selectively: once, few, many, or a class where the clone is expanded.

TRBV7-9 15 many CASSFASGTKETQYF
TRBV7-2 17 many CASSLQPTSGVSYEQYF
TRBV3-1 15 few CASSDLGDRLYEQYF
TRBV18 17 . CASSPYRGPSNTGELFF
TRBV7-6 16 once CASSLGHWGLGTEAFF
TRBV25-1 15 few CASSGPGTGTYEQYF
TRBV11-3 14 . CASSLDWSTGELFF
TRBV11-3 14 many CASSQQTGSYGYTF
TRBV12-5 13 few CAAAAGTYTEAFF
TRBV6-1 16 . CASSERKAGASYEQYF
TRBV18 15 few CASSPPAGAENTIYF
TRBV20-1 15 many CSAFLAGAGTGELFF
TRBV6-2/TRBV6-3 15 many CASSGTWGRDTEAFF
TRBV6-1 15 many CASSDAGTPNSPLHF
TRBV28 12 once CASGGWASPLHF
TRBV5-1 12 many CASSSDPDEQYF
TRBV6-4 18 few CASSEIESGPLHDCEQYF
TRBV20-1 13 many CSVVGRAHTEAFF
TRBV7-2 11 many CASSLAQTLSF
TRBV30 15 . CAWSGDRFSSYEQYF
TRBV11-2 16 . CASSPPRLPSKDGYTF
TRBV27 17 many CASSLFGPGHRLIGQYF
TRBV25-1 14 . CASSVFGLQETQYF
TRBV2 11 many CASSGTYEQYF
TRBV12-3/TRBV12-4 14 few CASSGDRGLGGYTF
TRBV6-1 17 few CASGGGGAVLANYGYTF
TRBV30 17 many CAWSAFKGGDSNQPQHF